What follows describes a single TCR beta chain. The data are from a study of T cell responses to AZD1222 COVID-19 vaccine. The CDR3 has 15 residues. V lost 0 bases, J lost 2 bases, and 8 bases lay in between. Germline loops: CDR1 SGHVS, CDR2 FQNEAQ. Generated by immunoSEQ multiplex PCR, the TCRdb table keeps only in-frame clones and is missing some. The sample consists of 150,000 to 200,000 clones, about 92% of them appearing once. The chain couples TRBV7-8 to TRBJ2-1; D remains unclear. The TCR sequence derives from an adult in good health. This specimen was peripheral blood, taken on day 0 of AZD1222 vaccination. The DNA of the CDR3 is TGTGCCAGCAGCTTAGCGACGGGTACCTACAATGAGCAGTTCTTC. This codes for CASSLATGTYNEQFF.